This is a list of T cell receptor beta chains from one sample in a study of OX40 agonist ivuxolimab in advanced cancers. Libraries were prepared by immunoSEQ multiplex PCR; TCRdb keeps only in-frame clonotypes and omits some of them. Of tens of thousands of clones listed, approximately 86% are singletons. Sequencing was performed on CD4+ or CD8+ T cells sorted from blood, taken in a trial of the OX40 agonist ivuxolimab. The receptor set was obtained from an adult with an advanced solid tumor such as melanoma, head and neck, liver or kidney cancer. Each CDR3 is given with its conserved first and last residue. A D gene is named only where the DNA matches it firmly. Clone sizes are given selectively: once, few, many, or a class where the clone is expanded.

clone size	V gene	J gene	D gene	CDR3 length	CDR3 DNA	CDR3 protein
-	TRBV28	TRBJ2-1	-	13	TGTGCCAGCACCCTGGAGGAGGGGACGAAGCAGTTCTTC	CASTLEEGTKQFF
-	TRBV5-1	TRBJ1-5	-	14	TGCGCCAGCAGCTTGGAGGCAGGGAATCAGCCCCAGCATTTT	CASSLEAGNQPQHF
-	TRBV7-9	TRBJ1-3	TRBD1	16	TGTGCCAGCAGCTCTAGCTCGGACAGGATCGCAAACACCATATATTTT	CASSSSSDRIANTIYF
-	TRBV21-1	TRBJ1-3	-	14	TGTGCCAGCAGTTCCGGGACTGCTGGAAACACCATATATTTT	CASSSGTAGNTIYF
few	TRBV4-1	TRBJ1-1	-	14	TGCGCCAGCAGCCAGGCGGGACGAAACACTGAAGCTTTCTTT	CASSQAGRNTEAFF
-	TRBV7-8	TRBJ1-2	TRBD1	16	TGTGCCAGCAGCTTAGGCCCAGACAGGGGCTCGGTGGGCTACACCTTC	CASSLGPDRGSVGYTF
-	TRBV7-9	TRBJ2-3	-	12	TGTGCCAGCAGCTTAGGGGCAGATACGCAGTATTTT	CASSLGADTQYF
-	TRBV2	TRBJ2-5	-	14	TGTGCCAGCAAAGGAGGGAGCGGTGAAGAGACCCAGTACTTC	CASKGGSGEETQYF
-	TRBV5-5	TRBJ1-4	-	16	TGTGCCAGTGATTCAGGGTTTGGTGCAACTAATGAAAAACTGTTTTTT	CASDSGFGATNEKLFF
-	TRBV19	TRBJ2-7	-	16	TGTGCCAGTAGTCAAGCTACGACGGTGGTATCCTACGAGCAGTACTTC	CASSQATTVVSYEQYF
-	TRBV5-1	TRBJ2-7	TRBD1	15	TGCGCCAGCAGCTCGGGACAGGGGGGCATATACGAGCAGTACTTC	CASSSGQGGIYEQYF
once	TRBV28	TRBJ2-3	TRBD2	16	TGTGCCAGCAGCCTCCCAGGACTAGCGGGTGCAGATACGCAGTATTTT	CASSLPGLAGADTQYF
-	TRBV28	TRBJ2-2	TRBD2	17	TGTGCCAGCACCTGGACTAGCGGGATAACCAACACCGGGGAGCTGTTTTTT	CASTWTSGITNTGELFF
-	TRBV4-1	TRBJ2-5	-	15	TGCGCCAGCAGCCAAGATCCGCCAGGGCAAGAGACCCAGTACTTC	CASSQDPPGQETQYF
-	TRBV4-3	TRBJ2-7	TRBD2	18	TGCGCCAGCAGCCTCGAATTAGCGGGGGGGTCCCCACCTTACGAGCAGTACTTC	CASSLELAGGSPPYEQYF
-	TRBV14	TRBJ2-7	-	15	TGTGCCAGCAGCCAATGGGACGGAGCTTCCTACGAGCAGTACTTC	CASSQWDGASYEQYF
once	TRBV11-2	TRBJ2-3	-	15	TGTGCCAGCAGCAACAGGAACGCCGGCACAGATACGCAGTATTTT	CASSNRNAGTDTQYF
-	TRBV28	TRBJ1-5	TRBD1	12	TGTGCCAGCAGTTCGGGACAGCGGCCCCAGCATTTT	CASSSGQRPQHF
-	TRBV5-4	TRBJ2-1	TRBD2	17	TGTGCCAGCAGCGAGGGACTAGCGGGGGGAATTTACAATGAGCAGTTCTTC	CASSEGLAGGIYNEQFF
-	TRBV4-1	TRBJ2-3	TRBD2	15	TGCGCCAGCAGCCCTAGCGGGAGTGGGTCAGATACGCAGTATTTT	CASSPSGSGSDTQYF
-	TRBV15	TRBJ1-1	-	14	TGTGCCACCGAGGCCGTAAGGACAACTACTGAAGCTTTCTTT	CATEAVRTTTEAFF
-	TRBV10-2	TRBJ1-1	TRBD1	12	TGCGCCAGCAGCGAACTAGAGGGACAGCCTTTCTTT	CASSELEGQPFF
-	TRBV5-1	TRBJ2-1	-	17	TGCGCCAGCAGCTTGGTTGCCCTACTAGGAGCCTACAATGAGCAGTTCTTC	CASSLVALLGAYNEQFF
-	TRBV6-5	TRBJ2-1	-	15	TGTGCCAGCAGTTACTCGGGGGGAAACCGGATTGAGCAGTTCTTC	CASSYSGGNRIEQFF
once	TRBV7-9	TRBJ2-3	-	12	TGTGCCAGCAGCTTATCTGGGGATACGCAGTATTTT	CASSLSGDTQYF
-	TRBV7-8	TRBJ1-2	-	13	TGTGCCGCGGAGGGGGGCGCGGGCTATGGCTACACCTTC	CAAEGGAGYGYTF
-	TRBV7-2	TRBJ2-5	-	11	TGTGCCAGCACCGATGGGGAGACCCAGTACTTC	CASTDGETQYF
-	TRBV11-1	TRBJ2-3	-	13	TGTGCCAGCAGCCTTAGGCTCGCAGATACGCAGTATTTT	CASSLRLADTQYF
-	TRBV27	TRBJ2-7	-	13	TGTGCCAGCGCTAGACAGGCCCCCTACGAGCAGTACTTC	CASARQAPYEQYF
-	TRBV5-1	TRBJ2-1	TRBD2	18	TGCGCCAGCAGCCCAACCCACGGTCGGGGAGGGCCTGGGAATGAGCAGTTCTTC	CASSPTHGRGGPGNEQFF